Shown below are 9 T cell receptor beta chains from a single sample sequenced in a study of Ad26.COV2.S vaccination and SARS-CoV-2 variants (dated by TCRdb to the early 2020s). The receptor library was made with the immunoSEQ multiplex PCR assay. The source is immuneACCESS, and TCRdb retained only in-frame sequences with V and J called. Part of the clones is not carried over; for the studies checked, unresolved V genes explain less than half of this, and the remainder is unexplained. The table for this sample lists about 350,000 clones; roughly 81% of them were counted only once. In total, the top ten clones hold around 3% of the sample. The treatment or condition label here, explained by the study, means: roughly 18 received Ad26.COV2.S at low or high dose, single or two shots; 5 received placebo; per-sample allocation not given. For vaccine and placebo recipients, the sequenced repertoires came from samples collected on day 63 after the first injection.

Sequences were derived from peripheral blood, sampled in a trial of Ad26.COV2.S vaccine versus placebo. All receptors derive from a person aged 18 to 59 who received the Ad26.COV2.S COVID-19 vaccine or a placebo.

This chain connects TRBV10-1 to TRBJ2-5; D unclear. Germline CDR1 is WNHNN and CDR2 is SYGVQD (reference sequence). V was trimmed by 0 bases and J by 5 bases, leaving 10 bases between them. This CDR3 has 14 amino acids. The CDR3 DNA reads TGCGCCAGCAGTGAGTCGAGGACCGGGGAGACCCAGTACTTC. Residues: CASSESRTGETQYF.

This clone has just one count. The chain couples TRBV6-5 to TRBJ1-1; a weak D match, TRBD1 (6 bases). Germline V CDR1 and CDR2: MNHEY, SVGAGI. CDR3 length: 14 amino acids. The V end was cut by 8 bases, the J end by 1 base, with 14 bases between. The CDR3 DNA reads TGTGCCAGCGCTTCGGGGGGCGCGAACACTGAAGCTTTCTTT. This gives the protein CASASGGANTEAFF.

CDR3 in amino acids: CASSVNTGELFF. The CDR3 DNA reads TGTGCCAGCAGCGTTAACACCGGGGAGCTGTTTTTT. This rearrangement joins TRBV9 to TRBJ2-2; no clear D. Germline V gene lookup returns CDR1 SGDLS and CDR2 YYNGEE. The CDR3 length is 12 residues. With 2 bases removed from V and 2 bases from J, the gap between germline ends came to 1 base.

This clone was seen only a few times. The chain is built from TRBV5-1 and TRBJ2-7; the match to TRBD1 covers 10 bases. This CDR3 is built from 15 residues. Germline lookup yields CDR1 SGHRS and CDR2 YFSETQ. V shed 0 bases, J shed 5 bases, and the junction held 5 bases outside the gene matches. CDR3 protein: CASSLARTGGDEQYF. Here the CDR3 DNA reads TGCGCCAGCAGCTTGGCCCGGACAGGGGGAGACGAGCAGTACTTC.

The V call is TRBV3-1 (or the pseudogene TRBV3-2), the J call TRBJ2-7; TRBD1 might be the D (6 bases). Trimming took 3 bases from V and 0 from J, leaving 12 bases between them. This CDR3 spans 15 amino acids. Germline CDR1 reads LGHDT; CDR2 reads YNNKEL (reference sequence). The DNA for the CDR3 is TGTGCCAGCAGCCACCAGGGGCAGGCCTCCTACGAGCAGTACTTC. It yields the protein CASSHQGQASYEQYF.

The chain joins TRBV4-1 to TRBJ1-1, with 10 bases fitting TRBD1. J gave up 1 base and V 3 bases, and 2 bases lay outside the gene matches. Germline V gene data show CDR1 as MGHRA and CDR2 as YSYEKL. The CDR3 sequence is 15 residues long. The DNA of the CDR3 is TGCGCCAGCAGCCAGAGGGACAGGGGGAACACTGAAGCTTTCTTT. Translation: CASSQRDRGNTEAFF.

Concerning this clone itself: The sample carries other DNA sequences with the same CDR3. V usage is TRBV20-1 and J usage is TRBJ1-1, with D uncertain. The CDR3 runs to 11 residues. Germline values: CDR1 DFQATT, CDR2 SNEGSKA (reference sequence). Trimming took 5 bases from V and 2 from J, leaving 6 bases between them. The DNA of the CDR3 is TGCAGTGCTTCTGGCAACACTGAAGCTTTCTTT. Residues: CSASGNTEAFF.

This chain joins TRBV10-3 and TRBJ1-1; 12 bases line up with TRBD1. The CDR3 is 16 amino acids. Trimming removed 8 bases from V and 3 bases from J; junction bases left unmatched: 10. CDR1 and CDR2 from the germline V gene are ENHRY and SYGVKD. Written as DNA, the CDR3 is TGTGCCATCTCTCCGGGACAGGGGGCGGCCTACACTGAAGCTTTCTTT. Protein product: CAISPGQGAAYTEAFF.

The V and J genes are TRBV4-3 and TRBJ2-7, with a tentative D call TRBD1 (5 bases). This CDR3 comprises 13 residues. V lost 2 bases and J 1 base, leaving 6 bases between the germline ends. Germline V gene sequence: CDR1 LGHNA, CDR2 YSLEER. The CDR3 DNA sequence: TGCGCCAGCAGCCAACAGGGTTCCTACGAGCAGTACTTC. Its translation: CASSQQGSYEQYF.